The 30 T cell receptor beta chains presented below share a single source sample, sequenced in a study of blood T cell repertoires in COVID-19. Assay used: immunoSEQ multiplex PCR; TCRdb lists only in-frame clones, some missing. The sample has more than 85,000 clones, approximately 72% seen once; the top ten hold around 24%. What was sequenced was peripheral blood. The receptors were sampled from a man between 65 and 85 years old with acute or convalescent COVID-19.

This clone was counted a few times. V is TRBV12-2 and J is TRBJ1-6; the DNA was not used to check the table's D call, TRBD1. TRBV12-2 counts as a pseudogene. The CDR3 is 17 residues long. CDR3 in DNA: TGTGCAAGTCGCTTTCCCTTAACCGGGACAGCAAATTCACCCCTCCACTTT. Its protein product is CASRFPLTGTANSPLHF.

The chain links TRBV5-1 to TRBJ2-3; the match to TRBD2 covers 9 bases. J was trimmed by 0 bases and V by 4 bases; bases with no gene match: 3. Germline values: CDR1 SGHRS, CDR2 YFSETQ. The CDR3 covers 15 residues. CDR3 in amino acids: CASSPGTSSTDTQYF. The CDR3 bases are TGCGCCAGCAGCCCCGGGACTAGCAGCACAGATACGCAGTATTTT. The full variable domain, rest sourced from reference TRBV5-1 and TRBJ2-3, is KAGVTQTPRYLIKTRGQQVTLSCSPISGHRSVSWYQQTPGQGLQFLFEYFSETQRNKGNFPGRFSGRQFSNSRSEMNVSTLELGDSALYLCASSPGTSSTDTQYFGPGTRLTVL.

This clone was counted once. The genes are TRBV28 and TRBJ2-7, with D unclear. The CDR3 covers 14 residues. Per germline, CDR1 MDHEN and CDR2 SYDVKM. The V end was cut by 2 bases, the J end by 12 bases, with 20 bases between. In DNA, the CDR3 is TGTGCCAGCAGTTTAGTCACCCCCCGGCCAGGCAGGTACTTC. This codes for CASSLVTPRPGRYF. Looking up the rest from reference TRBV28 and TRBJ2-7 gives the full variable domain: DVKVTQSSRYLVKRTGEKVFLECVQDMDHENMFWYRQDPGLGLRLIYFSYDVKMKEKGDIPEGYSVSREKKERFSLILESASTNQTSMYLCASSLVTPRPGRYFGPGTRLTVT.

The chain employs TRBV9 and TRBJ2-2; 11 bases line up with TRBD2. This CDR3 is 18 amino acids long. With 0 bases clipped from V and 1 base from J, the junction kept 5 bases outside the gene matches. Germline V CDR1 and CDR2: SGDLS, YYNGEE. In DNA form, the CDR3 reads TGTGCCAGCAGCGTAGCTACTAGCGGGAGTTTGAACACCGGGGAGCTGTTTTTT. It specifies CASSVATSGSLNTGELFF.

Regarding this clone: A read error may account for a junction end that differs from germline. The chain links TRBV6-1 to TRBJ1-3; 8 positions match TRBD1. The CDR3 totals 16 residues. CDR1 and CDR2 from the germline V gene are MNHNS and SASEGT. The CDR3 loop is CASREAGQASGNTIYF. DNA for the CDR3: TGTGCCAGCAGGGAAGCGGGACAGGCCTCTGGAAACACCATATATTTT.

CDR3 nucleotide sequence: TGCAGTGCTAGTATGCTGGGGGGGCAGGGCAACACTGAAGCTTTCTTT. Translated: CSASMLGGQGNTEAFF. J is TRBJ1-1 and V is TRBV20-1; possibly TRBD1 for D (6 bases). Germline V CDR1 and CDR2: DFQATT, SNEGSKA (reference sequence). Trimming took 3 bases from V and 2 from J, leaving 19 bases between them. The CDR3 spans 16 residues.

This clone was recorded a few times. The rearrangement uses TRBV24-1 and TRBJ2-6; 7 bases are shared with TRBD2. The CDR3 loop spans 17 amino acids. Trimming removed 5 bases from V and 0 bases from J; junction bases left unmatched: 6. Germline CDR1 is KGHDR and CDR2 is SFDVKD. The CDR3 DNA reads as TGTGCCACCAGTGCCCCGGGAGGCAGCTCTGGGGCCAACGTCCTGACTTTC. Protein: CATSAPGGSSGANVLTF.

The V call is TRBV30, the J call TRBJ1-5; the D gene is possibly TRBD1 (5 bases). Looked up from germline, CDR1 is GTSNPN and CDR2 is SVGIG (reference sequence). The V end was cut by 4 bases, the J end by 4 bases, with 14 bases between. The CDR3 is 14 residues long. CDR3 in DNA: TGTGCCTGGACCTGGGAGGGGAGGAATCAGCCCCAGCATTTT. Translating it yields CAWTWEGRNQPQHF.

This chain uses TRBV7-2 with TRBJ2-6, with D possibly TRBD2 on 5 matching bases. Trimming removed 1 base from V and 16 bases from J, with 11 bases in between. Germline CDR1 and CDR2: SGHTA and FQGNSA. This CDR3 spans 12 amino acids. The CDR3 bases are TGTGCCAGCAGCTTAGACGGCGGGTCACTGACTTTC. Amino acids: CASSLDGGSLTF.

The chain links TRBV4-1 to TRBJ1-1; a weak D match, TRBD1 (6 bases). CDR3 length: 14 amino acids. Germline-derived CDR1 and CDR2 are MGHRA and YSYEKL. V lost 4 bases to trimming and J lost 3 bases, with 12 bases between them. Here the CDR3 DNA reads TGCGCCAGCAGCCGACAAAACAGGGACACTGAAGCTTTCTTT. Protein sequence: CASSRQNRDTEAFF.

The chain recombines TRBV5-4 with TRBJ2-5, with 7 bases identical to TRBD1. Germline trimming cut 0 bases from V and 3 bases from J; bases unmatched to any gene: 2. From germline, CDR1 is SGHNT and CDR2 YYREEE (reference sequence). The CDR3 spans 14 residues. The CDR3 here is CASSLGGTEETQYF. The CDR3 nucleotides are TGTGCCAGCAGCTTGGGTGGGACAGAAGAGACCCAGTACTTC.

The chain carries TRBV6-5 and TRBJ2-7; tentative D call: TRBD1 (6 bases). The CDR3 is 13 residues long. CDR1 and CDR2 from the germline V gene are MNHEY and SVGAGI. V shed 8 bases and J shed 0 bases, with 11 bases lying between them. Written as DNA, the CDR3 is TGTGCCAGCCGAAGGGACAACTCCTACGAGCAGTACTTC. Its protein product is CASRRDNSYEQYF.

The V call is TRBV2, the J call TRBJ2-3, with D maybe TRBD1 (5 bases). V was pared by 6 bases and J by 1 base, with 11 bases between. This CDR3 contains 14 residues. The V gene's germline CDR1 is SNHLY and CDR2 FYNNEI. The CDR3 region has the DNA TGTGCCAGCAGCAACTTAGGGGGCACAGATACGCAGTATTTT. It codes for CASSNLGGTDTQYF.

This clone came up a few times. V is TRBV2 and J is TRBJ2-1; D is ambiguous. CDR3 length equals 16 residues. V lost 1 base, J lost 2 bases, and 12 bases lay in between. CDR1 SNHLY and CDR2 FYNNEI come from the germline V gene. The CDR3: CASSEGLVVPYNEQFF. The CDR3 bases are TGTGCCAGCAGTGAAGGGCTAGTGGTACCCTACAATGAGCAGTTCTTC.

CDR3 region: CSVVEQGNQPQHF. The CDR3 DNA sequence: TGCAGCGTTGTGGAACAGGGCAATCAGCCCCAGCATTTT. The rearrangement links TRBV29-1 to TRBJ1-5, with TRBD1 as a possible D gene (5 bases). CDR3 length: 13 amino acids. V was pared by 4 bases and J by 2 bases, with 9 bases between. Germline lookup yields CDR1 SQVTM and CDR2 ANQGSEA. Looking up the rest from reference TRBV29-1 and TRBJ1-5 gives the full variable domain: SAVISQKPSRDICQRGTSLTIQCQVDSQVTMMFWYRQQPGQSLTLIATANQGSEATYESGFVIDKFPISRPNLTFSTLTVSNMSPEDSSIYLCSVVEQGNQPQHFGDGTRLSIL.

The rearrangement links TRBV24-1 to TRBJ1-1; possible D gene TRBD1, 5 bases. The CDR3 is made up of 15 amino acids. Looked up from germline, CDR1 is KGHDR and CDR2 is SFDVKD. Trimming removed 4 bases at V and 1 base at J, with 12 bases between. DNA of the CDR3: TGTGCCACCAGTGACCCGCGCACAGGGAACACTGAAGCTTTCTTT. Its protein is CATSDPRTGNTEAFF.

For this clone: Other DNA sequences in the sample encode the same CDR3. The CDR3 reads CASSSSSYEQYF. The CDR3 DNA reads TGTGCCAGCAGTTCGAGCTCCTACGAGCAGTACTTC. This sequence joins TRBV28 and TRBJ2-7; no clear D. The CDR3 loop spans 12 amino acids. V was cut by 4 bases and J by 0 bases, with 4 bases left in between. CDR1 MDHEN and CDR2 SYDVKM come from the germline V gene.

Only a few counts were recorded for this clone. The rearrangement uses TRBV19 and TRBJ2-6; D is perhaps TRBD1 (5 bases). V lost 7 bases, J lost 0 bases, and 16 bases lay in between. CDR1 is LNHDA and CDR2 is SQIVND in the germline V gene (reference sequence). The CDR3 covers 17 residues. The CDR3 sequence: CASKVQVALSGANVLTF. Written as DNA, the CDR3 is TGTGCCAGTAAGGTACAGGTTGCCCTCTCTGGGGCCAACGTCCTGACTTTC.

The chain uses TRBV3-1 (or the pseudogene TRBV3-2) and TRBJ2-3, with 7 bases fitting TRBD2. Looked up from germline, CDR1 is LGHDT and CDR2 is YNNKEL (reference sequence). With V trimmed by 0 bases and J by 6 bases, 9 bases remained unmatched. The CDR3 runs to 16 residues. The CDR3 reads CASSQDLGGNHDTQYF. In nucleotides, the CDR3 is TGTGCCAGCAGCCAAGATTTGGGAGGGAACCACGATACGCAGTATTTT.

The rearrangement links TRBV2 to TRBJ1-4; TRBD1 agrees at 7 bases. CDR1 is SNHLY and CDR2 is FYNNEI in the germline V gene. The CDR3 covers 14 residues. The ends lost 6 bases at V and 2 bases at J; junction bases unmatched: 3. The CDR3 protein is CASSQQGTNEKLFF. CDR3 DNA sequence: TGTGCCAGCAGCCAACAGGGGACTAATGAAAAACTGTTTTTT.

V gene TRBV4-3 combines with J gene TRBJ1-6, with D perhaps matching TRBD1 (5 bases). Germline CDR1 LGHNA, CDR2 YSLEER. The V end lost 0 bases, the J end lost 9 bases, and 9 bases lay between the germline ends. This CDR3 contains 14 residues. The CDR3 here is CASSQEKRGSPLHF. CDR3 sequence (DNA): TGCGCCAGCAGCCAAGAAAAAAGGGGTTCACCCCTCCACTTT.

The chain joins TRBV11-3 to TRBJ2-1, with D possibly being TRBD2 (5 bases). CDR1 and CDR2 (germline): SGHNT, YENEEA. This CDR3 region has 13 residues. V lost 5 bases, J lost 12 bases, and 17 bases lay in between. CDR3 coding DNA: TGTGCCAGCAGCCCCTCGAGGGCCCGAACGCAGTTCTTC. Translated: CASSPSRARTQFF.

This chain connects TRBV5-8 to TRBJ2-3; weak D call: TRBD2 (6 bases). Trimming pared 1 base from V and 5 bases from J, leaving 8 bases between. The length of the CDR3 is 13 residues. Germline loops: CDR1 SGHTS, CDR2 YDEGEE. The CDR3 DNA sequence: TGTGCCAGCAGCTTGACGGGAGAAGATACGCAGTATTTT. This translates into CASSLTGEDTQYF.

This clone was seen a single time. This rearrangement joins TRBV27 to TRBJ2-3; a weak D match, TRBD2 (6 bases). Germline V gives CDR1 MNHEY, CDR2 SMNVEV (reference sequence). Trimming shortened V by 6 bases and J by 1 base, and 14 bases separated the two germline ends. This CDR3 contains 15 residues. As DNA, the CDR3 is TGTGCCAGCAGAAACCCCTGGGGGGGCACAGATACGCAGTATTTT. Its translation: CASRNPWGGTDTQYF.

This clone was counted a single time. This sample includes further DNA sequences coding for the same CDR3. This chain uses TRBV28 with TRBJ1-2; tentatively, D is TRBD1 (6 bases). The CDR3 contains 14 residues. The V end lost 5 bases, the J end lost 4 bases, and 14 bases lay between the germline ends. The V gene's germline CDR1 is MDHEN and CDR2 SYDVKM. The CDR3 DNA follows: TGTGCCAGCAGTCTTGGACAGCAACTCTATGGCTACACCTTC. Translation gives CASSLGQQLYGYTF.

J is TRBJ2-3 and V is TRBV24-1; 8 bases map to TRBD2. The CDR3 sequence is 17 residues long. V was clipped by 0 bases and J by 1 base; unmatched bases: 5. Germline V lookup: CDR1 KGHDR, CDR2 SFDVKD. CDR3 DNA sequence: TGTGCCACCAGTGATTTGAAGAGCGGGAGAGGCACAGATACGCAGTATTTT. Encoded protein: CATSDLKSGRGTDTQYF.

In this sample, this clone turned up many times. This chain uses TRBV9 with TRBJ2-7; weak D call: TRBD1 (6 bases). The V end lost 4 bases, the J end lost 6 bases, and 26 bases lay between the germline ends. This CDR3 contains 17 residues. Germline V CDR1 and CDR2: SGDLS, YYNGEE. The CDR3 here is CASSPRAVIGGNGEQYF. The CDR3 region has the DNA TGTGCCAGCAGCCCCCGTGCGGTCATAGGGGGAAACGGCGAGCAGTACTTC.

J is TRBJ1-2 and V is TRBV28; D gene unclear. This CDR3 comprises 15 residues. Trimming removed 5 bases from V and 1 base from J, with 14 bases in between. Germline V gene data show CDR1 as MDHEN and CDR2 as SYDVKM. This CDR3 is CASSPETSLNYGYTF. The DNA of the CDR3 is TGTGCCAGCAGTCCCGAAACATCTCTTAACTATGGCTACACCTTC.

The V and J genes are TRBV11-3 and TRBJ2-2; 9 bases agree with TRBD2. The V gene end was trimmed by 1 base and the J gene end by 4 bases; junction bases not matched to a gene: 4. Germline-derived CDR1 and CDR2 are SGHNT and YENEEA. The length of the CDR3 is 16 residues. The CDR3 coding sequence is TGTGCCAGCAGCTTAGTAGCGGGAGTCCCCACCGGGGAGCTGTTTTTT. Translated: CASSLVAGVPTGELFF.

The V call is TRBV29-1, the J call TRBJ1-5; D remains ambiguous. CDR1 is SQVTM, CDR2 ANQGSEA, per germline. The CDR3 contains 13 residues. The V end lost 4 bases, the J end lost 0 bases, and 7 bases lay between the germline ends. The CDR3, as DNA: TGCAGCGTTGTTGAGAGTAGCAATCAGCCCCAGCATTTT. This sequence encodes CSVVESSNQPQHF.